The 18 T cell receptor beta chains below all came from one sample that was sequenced in a study of cytomegalovirus exposure and HLA in healthy donors. Vbeta (60) and Jbeta (13) primers were used in the PCR. Produced via immunoSEQ multiplex PCR; TCRdb's table is partial and in-frame only. The table shows about 160,000 clones, with around 80% occurring only once. The sequenced sample consisted of PBMCs. These receptors all come from a man aged 40-49 years in good health and CMV-seronegative.

This chain links TRBV5-1 with TRBJ1-5; tentatively, D is TRBD1 (6 bases). This CDR3 has 14 residues. Trimming took 0 bases from V and 4 from J, leaving 8 bases between them. Germline CDR1 reads SGHRS; CDR2 reads YFSETQ. In DNA form, the CDR3 reads TGCGCCAGCAGCTTGGGGACAGCGAATCAGCCCCAGCATTTT. It is translated as CASSLGTANQPQHF.

This chain links TRBV5-1 with TRBJ2-1, with D possibly matching TRBD2 (6 bases). V shed 0 bases and J shed 4 bases, with 11 bases lying between them. Germline V gives CDR1 SGHRS, CDR2 YFSETQ. The length of the CDR3 is 15 residues. The CDR3 loop reads CASSLGLGGYNEQFF. CDR3 DNA sequence: TGCGCCAGCAGCTTGGGTCTGGGGGGTTACAATGAGCAGTTCTTC.

This rearrangement joins TRBV9 to TRBJ1-2; D is unclear. Germline CDR1 and CDR2: SGDLS and YYNGEE. Trimming removed 7 bases from V and 10 bases from J, with 14 bases in between. The CDR3 has 11 residues. CDR3 nucleotide sequence: TGTGCCAGCGGAGGACCAATTCTCTACACCTTC. Translation gives CASGGPILYTF.

A few counts support this clone. Compared with germline, one end of the junction differs, possibly owing to a read error. V is TRBV6-5 and J is TRBJ2-4, with D possibly being TRBD1 (6 bases). Germline V gives CDR1 MNHEY, CDR2 SVGAGI. This CDR3 is built from 14 residues. The CDR3 region is CASKDSLAKNSQYF. The CDR3 DNA follows: TGTGCCAGCAAGGACAGTCTAGCCAAAAACAGTCAGTACTTC.

The chain carries TRBV6-6 and TRBJ1-1; the match to TRBD1 covers 8 bases. Germline CDR1 and CDR2: MNHNY and SVGAGI (reference sequence). V was clipped by 4 bases and J by 5 bases; unmatched bases: 12. The CDR3 has 16 amino acids. Here the CDR3 DNA reads TGTGCCAGCAGTTCCACCGGACAGGGAGCAAGGACTGAAGCTTTCTTT. Residues: CASSSTGQGARTEAFF.

The chain links TRBV13 to TRBJ2-3; perhaps TRBD1 as D (6 bases). Germline lookup yields CDR1 PRHDT and CDR2 FYEKMQ (reference sequence). This CDR3 has 17 residues. V lost 0 bases and J lost 3, with 16 bases in between. The CDR3 bases are TGTGCCAGCAGCTTAGGCTCAGGGGCCAGGAGGACAGATACGCAGTATTTT. As protein: CASSLGSGARRTDTQYF.

This chain links TRBV27 with TRBJ2-7, with 8 bases matching TRBD1. V was clipped by 4 bases and J by 5 bases; unmatched bases: 10. Germline V lookup: CDR1 MNHEY, CDR2 SMNVEV (reference sequence). The CDR3 has 15 residues. This CDR3 reads CASSSAGQGMNEQYF. The DNA for the CDR3 is TGTGCCAGCAGTTCCGCCGGACAGGGTATGAACGAGCAGTACTTC.

This chain links TRBV5-1 with TRBJ1-1; D is unclear. This CDR3 comprises 13 residues. The V gene lost 0 bases and the J gene lost 3 bases, with 6 bases spanning the gap. Germline V gene data show CDR1 as SGHRS and CDR2 as YFSETQ. The chain's CDR3 is CASSLDEDTEAFF. The CDR3 coding sequence is TGCGCCAGCAGCTTGGACGAGGACACTGAAGCTTTCTTT. The full variable domain, with the rest looked up from reference TRBV5-1 and TRBJ1-1, is KAGVTQTPRYLIKTRGQQVTLSCSPISGHRSVSWYQQTPGQGLQFLFEYFSETQRNKGNFPGRFSGRQFSNSRSEMNVSTLELGDSALYLCASSLDEDTEAFFGQGTRLTVV.

The chain recombines TRBV7-8 with TRBJ1-2; D gene unclear. The CDR3 is 14 residues long. V was clipped by 1 base and J by 2 bases, with 8 bases between them. CDR1 is SGHVS, CDR2 FQNEAQ, per germline. The CDR3 loop is CASSLGHSNYGYTF. The DNA of the CDR3 is TGTGCCAGCAGCTTAGGACATTCGAACTATGGCTACACCTTC.

The CDR3 protein is CASSRQGPFPYEQYF. The CDR3 DNA is TGTGCCAGCAGTCGACAGGGGCCATTCCCCTACGAGCAGTACTTC. This chain uses TRBV27 with TRBJ2-7; 8 bases line up with TRBD1. The ends lost 5 bases at V and 2 bases at J; junction bases unmatched: 8. The CDR3 has 15 residues. Germline CDR1 reads MNHEY; CDR2 reads SMNVEV (reference sequence).

The V and J genes are TRBV29-1 and TRBJ2-7, with D possibly being TRBD1 (6 bases). CDR3 length: 13 residues. With 4 bases removed from V and 1 base from J, the gap between germline ends came to 11 bases. Germline CDR1 reads SQVTM; CDR2 reads ANQGSEA. Here the CDR3 DNA reads TGCAGCGTTGTTAGCCAGGGGTCCTACGAGCAGTACTTC. As protein: CSVVSQGSYEQYF.

The chain carries TRBV28 and TRBJ2-1; TRBD2 matches at 8 bases. Germline V gene data show CDR1 as MDHEN and CDR2 as SYDVKM. The CDR3 contains 17 residues. V dropped 5 bases and J dropped 3; count of bases not matched to a gene: 12. The CDR3 region has the DNA TGTGCCAGCAGTCCCGCAGGTTTAGCGGGACTCTACAATGAGCAGTTCTTC. Amino acids: CASSPAGLAGLYNEQFF.

The gene calls are TRBV28 and TRBJ2-7, with D possibly matching TRBD1 (6 bases). The CDR3 consists of 17 residues. Trimming pared 4 bases from V and 3 bases from J, leaving 22 bases between. Germline-derived CDR1 and CDR2 are MDHEN and SYDVKM. The CDR3 sequence: CASSSSTGYLGGYEQYF. For the CDR3, the DNA is TGTGCCAGCAGTTCTTCTACAGGGTACCTCGGAGGCTACGAGCAGTACTTC.

This chain's CDR3 is CASSLGVANTEAFF. The CDR3 DNA is TGCGCCAGCAGCTTGGGGGTAGCCAACACTGAAGCTTTCTTT. V gene TRBV5-1 combines with J gene TRBJ1-1; unclear D gene. Germline V gene lookup returns CDR1 SGHRS and CDR2 YFSETQ. The CDR3 length is 14 residues. V shed 0 bases and J shed 2 bases, with 8 bases lying between them.

The chain carries TRBV6-6 and TRBJ1-6, with 8 bases matching TRBD1. The trim removed 6 bases at V and 6 bases at J, leaving 7 bases unmatched. Germline V gives CDR1 MNHNY, CDR2 SVGAGI (reference sequence). The CDR3 is 15 residues long. This CDR3 is CASSGQGRVNSPLHF. Here the CDR3 DNA reads TGTGCCAGCAGCGGACAGGGCAGGGTTAATTCACCCCTCCACTTT.

This clone was seen only a few times. V usage is TRBV19 and J usage is TRBJ1-5; D uncertain. The CDR3 covers 14 residues. The V gene lost 4 bases and the J gene lost 6 bases, with 13 bases spanning the gap. The germline CDR1 and CDR2 sequences are LNHDA and SQIVND (reference sequence). The chain's CDR3 is CASSTTPSGQPQHF. CDR3 DNA: TGTGCCAGTAGTACGACTCCCTCGGGTCAGCCCCAGCATTTT.

This clone was detected a few times. This chain joins TRBV5-1 and TRBJ2-4; maybe TRBD2 (6 bases). The CDR3 runs 14 residues. Looked up from germline, CDR1 is SGHRS and CDR2 is YFSETQ. With 0 bases removed from V and 9 bases from J, the gap between germline ends came to 13 bases. The CDR3 loop reads CASSLELAVGIQYF. As DNA, the CDR3 is TGCGCCAGCAGCTTGGAACTAGCTGTAGGCATTCAGTACTTC.

The CDR3 region is CASSEGTSGNPYTDTQYF. CDR3 in DNA: TGTGCCAGCAGTGAAGGGACTAGCGGTAATCCTTACACAGATACGCAGTATTTT. J is TRBJ2-3 and V is TRBV2; 10 nucleotides line up with TRBD2. The CDR3 has 18 amino acids. Germline lookup yields CDR1 SNHLY and CDR2 FYNNEI. J was trimmed by 2 bases and V by 1 base; bases with no gene match: 9.